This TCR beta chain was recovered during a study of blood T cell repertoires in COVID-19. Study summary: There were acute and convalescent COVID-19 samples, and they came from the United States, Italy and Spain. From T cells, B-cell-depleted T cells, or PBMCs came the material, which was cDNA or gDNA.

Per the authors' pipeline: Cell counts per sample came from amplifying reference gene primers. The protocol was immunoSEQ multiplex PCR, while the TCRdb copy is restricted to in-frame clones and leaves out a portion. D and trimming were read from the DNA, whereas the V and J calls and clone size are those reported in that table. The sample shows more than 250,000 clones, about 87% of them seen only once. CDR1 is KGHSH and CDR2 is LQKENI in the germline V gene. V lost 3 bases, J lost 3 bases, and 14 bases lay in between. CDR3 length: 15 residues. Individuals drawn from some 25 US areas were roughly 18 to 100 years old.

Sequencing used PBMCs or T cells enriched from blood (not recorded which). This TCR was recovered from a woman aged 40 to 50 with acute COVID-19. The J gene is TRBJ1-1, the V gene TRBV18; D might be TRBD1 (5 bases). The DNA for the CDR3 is TGTGCCAGCTCACCGATCTTAACAGGAGACACTGAAGCTTTCTTT. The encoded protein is CASSPILTGDTEAFF.